This is a list of T cell receptor beta chains from one sample in a study of radiation and T cells in renal cell carcinoma. The repertoire was sequenced with immunoSEQ multiplex PCR; TCRdb's copy has only in-frame clones and lacks some. The sample carries just over 15,000 clones, 64% recorded once. The sequencing here drew on tumor tissue, taken from a patient whose treatment included radiotherapy and nephrectomy. The receptors stem from a woman between 65 and 79 years old with renal cell carcinoma. Both conserved end residues are part of each CDR3. The D gene is left open where the match is weak. Some rows have no size entry. The others give once, few or many, or a class for an expanded clone.

J gene,clone size,V gene,D gene,CDR3 protein,CDR3 DNA
TRBJ2-1,.,TRBV5-4,TRBD2,CASSEASGSPNEQFF,TGTGCCAGCAGCGAGGCTAGCGGGAGTCCCAATGAGCAGTTCTTC
TRBJ1-5,once,TRBV30,.,CAWSIGDHNQPQHF,TGTGCCTGGAGTATTGGAGACCACAATCAGCCCCAGCATTTT
TRBJ2-1,.,TRBV27,TRBD2,CASSFTSGRSYNEQFF,TGTGCCAGCAGTTTTACTAGCGGGAGGAGCTACAATGAGCAGTTCTTC
TRBJ1-4,many,TRBV18,.,CASSREYNEKLFF,TGTGCCAGCTCGCGGGAGTATAATGAAAAACTGTTTTTT
TRBJ1-6,.,TRBV19,.,CASSSGTSYNSPLHF,TGTGCCAGTAGTTCCGGCACCTCCTATAATTCACCCCTCCACTTT
TRBJ1-2,.,TRBV2,.,CASSDAGVYGYTF,TGTGCCAGCAGTGATGCAGGGGTCTATGGCTACACCTTC
TRBJ2-7,.,TRBV4-2,TRBD1,CASSQESTGSSYEQYF,TGTGCCAGCAGCCAAGAGTCGACAGGGTCTTCCTACGAGCAGTACTTC
TRBJ2-7,.,TRBV5-6,.,CASSLGGDSYEQYF,TGTGCCAGCAGCTTGGGGGGGGATTCCTACGAGCAGTACTTC
TRBJ2-5,.,TRBV7-2,.,CASSRGPGSGETQYF,TGTGCCAGCAGCCGTGGCCCAGGGTCGGGGGAGACCCAGTACTTC
TRBJ2-7,once,TRBV6-6,.,CASSLGSGLYEQYF,TGTGCCAGCAGTTTGGGATCGGGCCTATACGAGCAGTACTTC
TRBJ2-1,.,TRBV4-1,TRBD2,CASSRAGGQNEQFF,TGCGCCAGCAGCCGAGCGGGGGGCCAGAATGAGCAGTTCTTC
TRBJ1-3,.,TRBV7-2,TRBD1,CASSLNRGGGNTIYF,TGTGCCAGCAGCTTAAACAGGGGAGGTGGAAACACCATATATTTT
TRBJ1-4,few,TRBV7-9,.,CASSPPSAGNEKLFF,TGTGCCAGCAGCCCCCCAAGCGCCGGCAATGAAAAACTGTTTTTT
TRBJ2-7,few,TRBV28,.,CASSPQPYYEQYF,TGTGCCAGCAGTCCCCAGCCTTACTACGAGCAGTACTTC
TRBJ2-7,.,TRBV7-2,.,CASSLGHGAYEQYF,TGTGCCAGCAGCTTAGGGCATGGAGCTTACGAGCAGTACTTC
TRBJ1-1,few,TRBV9,.,CASSVATGGSTEAFF,TGTGCCAGCAGCGTAGCTACTGGGGGGAGCACTGAAGCTTTCTTT
TRBJ2-2,.,TRBV4-1,TRBD2,CASSSREGLTGELFF,TGCGCCAGCAGCTCACGGGAGGGCCTCACCGGGGAGCTGTTTTTT
TRBJ2-3,.,TRBV2,TRBD2,CASRRGQREGRADTQYF,TGTGCCAGCAGGAGGGGACAGCGGGAGGGCCGGGCAGATACGCAGTATTTT
TRBJ2-1,.,TRBV4-2,.,CASSPPRGEQEQFF,TGTGCCAGCAGTCCCCCCCGAGGGGAGCAGGAGCAGTTCTTC
TRBJ1-1,.,TRBV5-5,.,CASNLGGNTEAFF,TGTGCCAGCAACTTAGGTGGGAACACTGAAGCTTTCTTT
TRBJ2-7,few,TRBV18,TRBD2,CASSPKGLAAHSSYEQYF,TGTGCCAGCTCACCGAAGGGACTAGCGGCCCACAGCTCCTACGAGCAGTACTTC
TRBJ1-1,.,TRBV7-9,.,CASSLERGPHTEAFF,TGTGCCAGCAGCTTAGAGAGGGGACCCCACACTGAAGCTTTCTTT
TRBJ1-5,few,TRBV7-8,.,CASSLASGAQHF,TGTGCCAGCAGCTTAGCGTCAGGGGCCCAGCATTTT
TRBJ2-2,few,TRBV7-6,TRBD2,CASSPWTSGSTGELFF,TGTGCCAGCAGCCCATGGACTAGCGGGAGCACCGGGGAGCTGTTTTTT
TRBJ1-5,.,TRBV2,.,CASSEGLSGNQPQHF,TGTGCCAGCAGTGAAGGCCTGTCTGGCAATCAGCCCCAGCATTTT
TRBJ2-5,.,TRBV11-2,.,CASSPQETQYF,TGTGCCAGCAGCCCTCAAGAGACCCAGTACTTC
TRBJ1-4,large,TRBV18,TRBD1,CASSSSQGAQITTGEKLFF,TGTGCCAGCTCATCGTCACAGGGGGCACAAATAACTACGGGTGAAAAACTGTTTTTT
TRBJ1-1,.,TRBV27,.,CASSLQGYTEAFF,TGTGCCAGCAGTTTACAGGGGTACACTGAAGCTTTCTTT
TRBJ2-1,.,TRBV18,.,CASSPPLQWRYNEQFF,TGTGCCAGCTCACCACCGTTACAATGGCGGTACAATGAGCAGTTCTTC
TRBJ2-3,.,TRBV2,.,CASSEMGTTSTDTQYF,TGTGCCAGCAGTGAAATGGGGACGACTAGCACAGATACGCAGTATTTT
TRBJ1-5,.,TRBV19,.,CASSMPGRLNQPQHF,TGTGCCAGTAGTATGCCGGGCCGACTAAATCAGCCCCAGCATTTT
TRBJ2-3,.,TRBV27,TRBD2,CASTPGLAGTDTQYF,TGTGCCAGCACCCCCGGGCTAGCGGGAACCGATACGCAGTATTTT
TRBJ1-5,.,TRBV5-6,.,CASSLGQQNQPQHF,TGTGCCAGCAGCTTGGGACAGCAAAATCAGCCCCAGCATTTT
TRBJ2-1,once,TRBV7-2,TRBD2,CASSYGTSGSVDFF,TGTGCCAGCAGCTACGGGACTAGCGGGAGCGTGGATTTCTTC
TRBJ2-7,medium-sized,TRBV19,TRBD2,CASSMPGEGFYEQYF,TGTGCCAGTAGTATGCCCGGGGAGGGGTTCTACGAGCAGTACTTC
TRBJ2-7,few,TRBV6-6,TRBD1,CASSSIDRVDEQYF,TGTGCCAGCAGTTCAATTGACAGGGTCGACGAGCAGTACTTC
TRBJ2-4,.,TRBV25-1,.,CASSESGLEKNIQYF,TGTGCCAGCAGTGAATCAGGGCTAGAAAAAAACATTCAGTACTTC
TRBJ2-5,few,TRBV7-2,TRBD2,CASSPRGGHQETQYF,TGTGCCAGCAGCCCACGGGGGGGGCACCAAGAGACCCAGTACTTC
TRBJ2-3,.,TRBV10-2,TRBD1,CASSEDRGGTDTQYF,TGCGCCAGCAGTGAGGACAGGGGGGGCACAGATACGCAGTATTTT
TRBJ1-1,.,TRBV6-5,.,CASSYSTGNTEAFF,TGTGCCAGCAGTTATTCGACAGGGAACACTGAAGCTTTCTTT
TRBJ1-1,once,TRBV5-1,.,CASSLSASTNTEAFF,TGCGCCAGCAGCTTGTCCGCCAGTACGAACACTGAAGCTTTCTTT
TRBJ1-2,.,TRBV7-2,.,CASSDIFGGRRPNYGYTF,TGTGCCAGCAGTGATATATTCGGGGGGCGACGCCCTAACTATGGCTACACCTTC
TRBJ2-1,.,TRBV7-2,.,CASRDGLASSFNEQFF,TGTGCCAGCAGGGATGGGCTAGCGAGCAGTTTCAATGAGCAGTTCTTC
TRBJ1-1,few,TRBV5-4,.,CASSTNTEAFF,TGTGCCAGCAGCACCAACACTGAAGCTTTCTTT